This TCR beta chain appears in the sequencing data of a study of cytomegalovirus exposure and HLA in healthy donors. Whole-study findings and limits: Later genetic work tied a missense DCLRE1C variant to beta-chain V and J trimming. CMV serostatus alone was available as immune exposure information. Being productive about 87% or about 30% of the time was typical of most TCR beta V segments in an earlier analysis.

As to this clone: Its target is not known.

PCR used 60 Vbeta primers and 13 Jbeta primers. This table comes from immunoSEQ multiplex PCR, and its TCRdb copy is limited to in-frame clones, with some not included. The table lists around 130,000 clones, about 81% of them singletons. The TCR originated in a woman between 35 and 50 years old in good health and CMV-seropositive. Input material: PBMCs.

For the CDR3, the DNA is TGCGCCAGCAGCCAGGGGGTCGGAGGCACTGAAGCTTTCTTT. Its protein is CASSQGVGGTEAFF. The rearrangement links TRBV5-1 to TRBJ1-1; the match to TRBD1 covers 7 bases. CDR1 SGHRS and CDR2 YFSETQ come from the germline V gene. The trim removed 4 bases at V and 4 bases at J, leaving 7 bases unmatched. The CDR3 totals 14 residues.